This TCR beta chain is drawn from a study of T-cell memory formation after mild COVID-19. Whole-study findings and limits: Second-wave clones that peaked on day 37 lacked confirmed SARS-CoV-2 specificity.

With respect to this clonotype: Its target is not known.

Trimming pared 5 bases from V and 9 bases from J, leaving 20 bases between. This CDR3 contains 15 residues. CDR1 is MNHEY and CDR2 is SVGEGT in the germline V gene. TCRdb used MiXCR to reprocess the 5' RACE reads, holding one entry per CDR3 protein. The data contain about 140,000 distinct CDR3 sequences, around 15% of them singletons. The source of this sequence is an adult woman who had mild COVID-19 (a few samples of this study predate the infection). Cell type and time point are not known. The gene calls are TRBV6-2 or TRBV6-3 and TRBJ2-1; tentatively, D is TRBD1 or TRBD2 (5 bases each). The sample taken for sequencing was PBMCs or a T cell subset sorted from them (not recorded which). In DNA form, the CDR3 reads TGTGCCAGCAGTCCCCCCGGGGCCGCGCCGGGTGAGCAGTTCTTC. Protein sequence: CASSPPGAAPGEQFF.